Listed here is a single T cell receptor (beta chain). Antigen specificity is unknown. The CDR3 has 14 amino acids. Trimming removed 7 bases from V and 2 bases from J, with 15 bases in between. The germline gives CDR1 SGHRS, CDR2 YFSETQ. Using immunoSEQ multiplex PCR, the repertoire was profiled, and TCRdb retains in-frame clones only, with some absent. The sample includes about 94,000 clones, about 85% of them seen just once. The data stem from a study of T cell responses to AZD1222 COVID-19 vaccine. Study results and caveats: White British people made up most donors, females outnumbered males, and clonal diversity was possibly underestimated. Repertoire sampling occurred only after the peak T cell response.

This chain links TRBV5-1 with TRBJ1-1, with unresolved D. The source is an adult who received the AZD1222 COVID-19 vaccine. The sequencing here drew on peripheral blood, taken 28 days after the second AZD1222 dose. The CDR3 reads CASGLRTGNTEAFF. Written as DNA, the CDR3 is TGCGCCAGCGGCCTCAGGACGGGAAACACTGAAGCTTTCTTT.